Described below is a single T cell receptor (beta chain) sequence and its context. This entry is derived from a study of blood T cell repertoires in COVID-19. Across the study: The samples span acute and convalescent COVID-19 from the United States, Italy and Spain. PBMCs, B-cell-depleted T cells, or T cells were the source of the cDNA or gDNA that made up the material.

CDR1 is MGHRA and CDR2 is YSYEKL in the germline V gene. This CDR3 region has 13 residues. The ends were cut back, 0 bases at V and 9 bases at J, with 9 bases in the middle. Authors' methods: Reference gene primer amplification gave estimated nucleated cell counts. The repertoire was sequenced with immunoSEQ multiplex PCR; TCRdb's copy has only in-frame clones and lacks some. V, J and clone size are taken as reported in that table, and D and trimming were inferred from the DNA itself. The table shows approximately 210,000 clones, with approximately 87% occurring only once. The chain employs TRBV4-1 and TRBJ2-4, with D tentatively TRBD1 (6 bases). Sequencing input: peripheral blood. The receptor comes from a woman in her sixties or seventies with acute or convalescent COVID-19. The CDR3 loop reads CASSQDQGTIQYF. In DNA form, the CDR3 reads TGCGCCAGCAGCCAAGATCAGGGGACCATTCAGTACTTC.